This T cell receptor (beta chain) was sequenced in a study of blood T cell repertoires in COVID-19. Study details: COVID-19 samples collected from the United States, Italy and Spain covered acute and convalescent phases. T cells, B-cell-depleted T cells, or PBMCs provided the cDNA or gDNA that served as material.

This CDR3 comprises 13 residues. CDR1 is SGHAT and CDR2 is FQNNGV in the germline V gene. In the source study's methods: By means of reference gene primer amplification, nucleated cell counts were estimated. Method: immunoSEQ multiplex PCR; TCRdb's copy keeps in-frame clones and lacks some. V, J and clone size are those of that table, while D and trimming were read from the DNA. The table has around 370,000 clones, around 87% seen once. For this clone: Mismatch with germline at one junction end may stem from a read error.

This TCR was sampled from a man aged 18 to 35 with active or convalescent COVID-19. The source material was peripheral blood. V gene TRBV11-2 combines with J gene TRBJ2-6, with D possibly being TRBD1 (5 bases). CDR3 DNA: TGTGCCAGCATCCACTCTGGGGCCAACGTGCTGACTTTC. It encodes CASIHSGANVLTF.